The T cell receptor beta chain under discussion was sequenced for a study of tumor and adjacent non-tumor tissue in lung cancer. Broader study findings: Compared with tumor, normal lung showed significantly lower TCR diversity.

TCRbeta libraries were built with three rounds of nested PCR, modified from ARM-PCR. From the multiplex PCR reads, TCRdb called clonotypes with MiXCR, one entry per CDR3 protein. This table has approximately 82,000 distinct CDR3 sequences, 76% appearing once. Comment on this clonotype: The antigen is unknown. Compared with germline, one end of the junction differs, possibly owing to a read error.

No cell sorting was done before RNA was extracted from the tissue. This non-tumor lung sample came from over 3 cm beyond the tumor edge. Newly diagnosed lung cancer patients had thoracic surgery in China, August–November 2014, without prior chemotherapy. The CDR3 runs 14 residues. Per germline, CDR1 MNHEY and CDR2 SVGEGT. Specimen: distant non-tumor lung tissue. The chain uses TRBV6-2 or TRBV6-3 and TRBJ2-6; D is perhaps TRBD1 (6 bases). This receptor was taken from an older man with non-small cell lung cancer. DNA for the CDR3: TGTGTCAGCAGTACAGGGTTTTGGGCCAACGTCCTGACTTTC. Translation gives CVSSTGFWANVLTF.